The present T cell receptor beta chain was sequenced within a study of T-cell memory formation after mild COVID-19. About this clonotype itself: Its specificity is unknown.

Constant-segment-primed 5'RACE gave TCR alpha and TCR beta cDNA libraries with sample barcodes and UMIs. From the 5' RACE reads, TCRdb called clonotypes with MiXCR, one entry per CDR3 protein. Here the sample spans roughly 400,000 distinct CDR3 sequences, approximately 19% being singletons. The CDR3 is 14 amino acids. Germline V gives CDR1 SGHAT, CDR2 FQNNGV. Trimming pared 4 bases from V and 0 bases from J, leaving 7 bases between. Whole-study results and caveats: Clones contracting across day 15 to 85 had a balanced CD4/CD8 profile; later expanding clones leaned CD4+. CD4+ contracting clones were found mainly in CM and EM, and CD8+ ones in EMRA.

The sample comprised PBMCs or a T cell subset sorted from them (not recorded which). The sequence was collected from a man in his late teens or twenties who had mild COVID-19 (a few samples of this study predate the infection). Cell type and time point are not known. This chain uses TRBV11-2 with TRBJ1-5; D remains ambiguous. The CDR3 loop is CASSYRNSNQPQHF. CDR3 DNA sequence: TGTGCCAGCAGCTACCGTAATAGCAATCAGCCCCAGCATTTT.